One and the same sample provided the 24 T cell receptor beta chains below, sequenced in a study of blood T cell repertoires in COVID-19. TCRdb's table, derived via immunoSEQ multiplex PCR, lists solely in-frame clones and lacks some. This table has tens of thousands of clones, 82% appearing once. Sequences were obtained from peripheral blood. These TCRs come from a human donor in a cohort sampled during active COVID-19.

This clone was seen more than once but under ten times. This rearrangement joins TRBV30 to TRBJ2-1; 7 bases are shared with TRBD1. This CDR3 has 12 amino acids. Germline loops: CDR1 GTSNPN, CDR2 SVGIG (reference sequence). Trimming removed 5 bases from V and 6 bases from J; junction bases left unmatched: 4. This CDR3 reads CAWGDRRNEQFF. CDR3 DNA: TGTGCCTGGGGGGACAGACGCAATGAGCAGTTCTTC. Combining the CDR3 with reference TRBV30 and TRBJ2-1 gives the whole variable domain SQTIHQWPATLVQPVGSPLSLECTVEGTSNPNLYWYRQAAGRGLQLLFYSVGIGQISSEVPQNLSASRPQDRQFILSSKKLLLSDSGFYLCAWGDRRNEQFFGPGTRLTVL.

The CDR3 region has the DNA TGTGCCACCAAGCCGTTCAGGGCGGATGGCTACACCTTC. Translated, it gives CATKPFRADGYTF. The chain joins TRBV13 to TRBJ1-2, with D maybe TRBD1 (5 bases). The V end was cut by 10 bases, the J end by 6 bases, with 18 bases between. The germline CDR1 and CDR2 sequences are PRHDT and FYEKMQ (reference sequence). The CDR3 is made up of 13 amino acids. The complete variable domain, with remaining parts taken from reference TRBV13 and TRBJ1-2, reads AAGVIQSPRHLIKEKRETATLKCYPIPRHDTVYWYQQGPGQDPQFLISFYEKMQSDKGSIPDRFSAQQFSDYHSELNMSSLELGDSALYFCATKPFRADGYTFGSGTRLTVV.

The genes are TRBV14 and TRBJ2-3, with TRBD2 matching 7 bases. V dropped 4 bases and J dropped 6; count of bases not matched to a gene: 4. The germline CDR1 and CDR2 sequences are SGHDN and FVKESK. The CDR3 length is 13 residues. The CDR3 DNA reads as TGTGCCAGCAGCCTACGGGGGGTGGATACGCAGTATTTT. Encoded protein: CASSLRGVDTQYF. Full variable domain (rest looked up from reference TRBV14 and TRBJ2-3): EAGVTQFPSHSVIEKGQTVTLRCDPISGHDNLYWYRRVMGKEIKFLLHFVKESKQDESGMPNNRFLAERTGGTYSTLKVQPAELEDSGVYFCASSLRGVDTQYFGPGTRLTVL.

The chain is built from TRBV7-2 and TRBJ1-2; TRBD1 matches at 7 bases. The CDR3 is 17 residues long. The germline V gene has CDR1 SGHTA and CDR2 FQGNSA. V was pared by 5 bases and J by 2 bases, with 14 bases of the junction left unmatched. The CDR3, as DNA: TGTGCCAGCAGCCCGAGATACGGACAGGACTCGAACTATGGCTACACCTTC. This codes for CASSPRYGQDSNYGYTF. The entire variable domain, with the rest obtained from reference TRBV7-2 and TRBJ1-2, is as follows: GAGVSQSPSNKVTEKGKDVELRCDPISGHTALYWYRQSLGQGLEFLIYFQGNSAPDKSGLPSDRFSAERTGGSVSTLTIQRTQQEDSAVYLCASSPRYGQDSNYGYTFGSGTRLTVV.

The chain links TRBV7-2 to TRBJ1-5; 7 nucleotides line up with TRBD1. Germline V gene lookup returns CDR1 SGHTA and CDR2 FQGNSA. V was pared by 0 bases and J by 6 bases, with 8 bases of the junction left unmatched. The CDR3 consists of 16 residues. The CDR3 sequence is CASSLARTGESQPQHF. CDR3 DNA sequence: TGTGCCAGCAGCTTAGCGAGAACAGGGGAAAGTCAGCCCCAGCATTTT.

CDR3 protein: CASSLGQEPYDGYTF. In DNA, the CDR3 is TGTGCCAGCAGCCTCGGACAGGAGCCTTATGATGGCTACACCTTC. This chain connects TRBV7-9 to TRBJ1-2; 7 nucleotides align to TRBD1. The trim removed 5 bases at V and 6 bases at J, leaving 12 bases unmatched. This CDR3 has 15 amino acids. Per germline, CDR1 SEHNR and CDR2 FQNEAQ (reference sequence).

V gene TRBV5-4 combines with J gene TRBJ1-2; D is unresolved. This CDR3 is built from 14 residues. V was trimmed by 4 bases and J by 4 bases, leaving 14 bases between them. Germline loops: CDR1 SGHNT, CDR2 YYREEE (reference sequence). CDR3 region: CASSPHPGVYGYTF. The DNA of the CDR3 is TGTGCCAGCAGCCCTCACCCTGGAGTCTATGGCTACACCTTC.

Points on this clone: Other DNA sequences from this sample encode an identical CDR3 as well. The CDR3 protein is CASTSGSEQYF. In DNA, the CDR3 is TGTGCCAGCACATCCGGGTCCGAGCAGTACTTC. The chain employs TRBV27 and TRBJ2-7; D unresolved. V was shortened by 7 bases and J by 6 bases, with 10 bases between the two germline ends. The CDR3 has 11 amino acids. Per the germline V gene, CDR1 is MNHEY and CDR2 is SMNVEV (reference sequence).

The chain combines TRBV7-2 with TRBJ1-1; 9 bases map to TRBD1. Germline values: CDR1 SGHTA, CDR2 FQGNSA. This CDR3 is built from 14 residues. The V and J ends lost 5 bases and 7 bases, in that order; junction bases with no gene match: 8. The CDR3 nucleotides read TGTGCCAGCAGCGGACCCGACAGGGGGGGTGAAGCTTTCTTT. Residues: CASSGPDRGGEAFF. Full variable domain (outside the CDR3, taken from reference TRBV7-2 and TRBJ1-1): GAGVSQSPSNKVTEKGKDVELRCDPISGHTALYWYRQSLGQGLEFLIYFQGNSAPDKSGLPSDRFSAERTGGSVSTLTIQRTQQEDSAVYLCASSGPDRGGEAFFGQGTRLTVV.

In DNA form, the CDR3 reads TGTGCCAGCAGCCTAAATCAGGGTACCGGGGAGCTGTTTTTT. Protein product: CASSLNQGTGELFF. The chain joins TRBV3-1 (or the pseudogene TRBV3-2) to TRBJ2-2; D perhaps matches TRBD1 (5 bases). Germline V lookup: CDR1 LGHDT, CDR2 YNNKEL (reference sequence). The CDR3 runs to 14 residues. Trimming removed 4 bases at V and 5 bases at J, with 11 bases between.

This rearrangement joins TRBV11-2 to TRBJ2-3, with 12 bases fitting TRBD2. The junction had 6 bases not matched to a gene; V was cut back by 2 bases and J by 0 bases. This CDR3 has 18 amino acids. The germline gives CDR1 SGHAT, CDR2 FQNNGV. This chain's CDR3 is CASSLLAGGITSTDTQYF. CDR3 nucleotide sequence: TGTGCCAGCAGCTTACTAGCGGGGGGGATAACTAGCACAGATACGCAGTATTTT.

CDR3 sequence reads: CASSQDVFGNQPQHF. The CDR3 nucleotides are TGCGCCAGCAGCCAAGATGTGTTCGGGAATCAGCCCCAGCATTTT. The chain recombines TRBV4-1 with TRBJ1-5, with unresolved D. V was pared by 0 bases and J by 4 bases, with 10 bases between. The CDR3 runs 15 residues. Germline CDR1 and CDR2: MGHRA and YSYEKL.

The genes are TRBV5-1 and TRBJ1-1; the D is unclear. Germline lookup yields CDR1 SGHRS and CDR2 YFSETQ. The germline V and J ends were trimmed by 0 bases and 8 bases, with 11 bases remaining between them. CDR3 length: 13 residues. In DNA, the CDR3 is TGCGCCAGCAGCTTGGCCGAAGCAAGAGAAGCTTTCTTT. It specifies CASSLAEAREAFF. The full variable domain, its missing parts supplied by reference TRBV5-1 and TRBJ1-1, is KAGVTQTPRYLIKTRGQQVTLSCSPISGHRSVSWYQQTPGQGLQFLFEYFSETQRNKGNFPGRFSGRQFSNSRSEMNVSTLELGDSALYLCASSLAEAREAFFGQGTRLTVV.

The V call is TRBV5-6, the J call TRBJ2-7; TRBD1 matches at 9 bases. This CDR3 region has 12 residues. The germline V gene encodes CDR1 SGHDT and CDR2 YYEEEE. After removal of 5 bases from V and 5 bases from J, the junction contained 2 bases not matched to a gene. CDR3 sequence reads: CASSWDRDEQYF. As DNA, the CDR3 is TGTGCCAGCAGTTGGGACAGGGACGAGCAGTACTTC. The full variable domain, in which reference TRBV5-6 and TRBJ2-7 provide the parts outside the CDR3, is DAGVTQSPTHLIKTRGQQVTLRCSPKSGHDTVSWYQQALGQGPQFIFQYYEEEERQRGNFPDRFSGHQFPNYSSELNVNALLLGDSALYLCASSWDRDEQYFGPGTRLTVT.

The CDR3 loop reads CASSLDGVREEQYF. The CDR3 nucleotides are TGTGCCAGCAGCTTAGACGGGGTTCGTGAGGAGCAGTACTTC. J is TRBJ2-7 and V is TRBV7-9, with a tentative D call TRBD2 (5 bases). The CDR3 length is 14 residues. Germline lookup yields CDR1 SEHNR and CDR2 FQNEAQ (reference sequence). The V end was cut by 1 base, the J end by 7 bases, with 14 bases between.

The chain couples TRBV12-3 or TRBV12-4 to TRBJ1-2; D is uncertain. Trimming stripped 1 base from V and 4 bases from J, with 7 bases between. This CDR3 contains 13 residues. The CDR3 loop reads CASSLGQFYGYTF. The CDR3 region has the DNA TGTGCCAGCAGTTTAGGTCAATTCTATGGCTACACCTTC.

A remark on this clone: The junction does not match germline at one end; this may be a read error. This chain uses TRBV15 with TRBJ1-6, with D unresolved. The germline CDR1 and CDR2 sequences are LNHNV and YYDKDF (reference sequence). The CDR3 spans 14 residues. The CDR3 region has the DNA TGTGCCACCAGGAGAGGAGCCTATAATTCACCCCTCCACTTT. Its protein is CATRRGAYNSPLHF.

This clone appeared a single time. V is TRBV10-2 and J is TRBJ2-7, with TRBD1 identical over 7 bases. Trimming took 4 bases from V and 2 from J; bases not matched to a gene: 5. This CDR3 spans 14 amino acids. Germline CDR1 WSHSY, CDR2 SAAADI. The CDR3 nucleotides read TGCGCCAGCAGTGTCTCGCAGGGGGCCTACGAGCAGTACTTC. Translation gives CASSVSQGAYEQYF.

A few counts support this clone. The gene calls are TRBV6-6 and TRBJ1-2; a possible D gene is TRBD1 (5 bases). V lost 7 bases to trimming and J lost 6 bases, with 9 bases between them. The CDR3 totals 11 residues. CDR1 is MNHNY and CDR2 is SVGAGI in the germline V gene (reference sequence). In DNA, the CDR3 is TGTGCCAGCACGGGGGGAAATGGCTACACCTTC. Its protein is CASTGGNGYTF.

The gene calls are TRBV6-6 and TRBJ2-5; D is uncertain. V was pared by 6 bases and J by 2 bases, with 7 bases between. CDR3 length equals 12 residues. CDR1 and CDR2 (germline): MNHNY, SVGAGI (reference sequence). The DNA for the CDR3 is TGTGCCAGCAGGGCAGGTCAAGAGACCCAGTACTTC. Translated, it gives CASRAGQETQYF.

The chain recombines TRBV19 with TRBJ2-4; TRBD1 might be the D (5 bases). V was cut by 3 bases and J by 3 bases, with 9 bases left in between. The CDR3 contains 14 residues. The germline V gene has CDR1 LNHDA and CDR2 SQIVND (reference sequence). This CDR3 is CASSIGRDKNIQYF. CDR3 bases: TGTGCCAGTAGTATCGGCAGGGACAAAAACATTCAGTACTTC.

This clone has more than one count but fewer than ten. The CDR3 DNA reads TGTGCCAGCAGCAAAGAGGCAGGGGGCAGCTATGGCTACACCTTC. Translating gives CASSKEAGGSYGYTF. The chain carries TRBV21-1 and TRBJ1-2; TRBD1, the table's D call, lacks a check against the DNA. TRBV21-1 is flagged as a pseudogene. The CDR3 loop spans 15 amino acids.

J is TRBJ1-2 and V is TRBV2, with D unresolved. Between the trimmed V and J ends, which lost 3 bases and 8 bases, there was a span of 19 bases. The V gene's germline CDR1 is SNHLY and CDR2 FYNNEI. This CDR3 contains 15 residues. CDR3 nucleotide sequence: TGTGCCAGCAGTGAGAGAGACACCCCCCTGTCGGGCTACACCTTC. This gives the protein CASSERDTPLSGYTF.

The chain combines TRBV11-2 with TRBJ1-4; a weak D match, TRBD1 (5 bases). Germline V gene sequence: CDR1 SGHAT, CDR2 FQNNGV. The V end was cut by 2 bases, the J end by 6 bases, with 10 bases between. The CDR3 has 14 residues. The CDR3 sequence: CASSLRQGDEKLFF. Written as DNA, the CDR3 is TGTGCCAGCAGCTTACGGCAGGGCGATGAAAAACTGTTTTTT.